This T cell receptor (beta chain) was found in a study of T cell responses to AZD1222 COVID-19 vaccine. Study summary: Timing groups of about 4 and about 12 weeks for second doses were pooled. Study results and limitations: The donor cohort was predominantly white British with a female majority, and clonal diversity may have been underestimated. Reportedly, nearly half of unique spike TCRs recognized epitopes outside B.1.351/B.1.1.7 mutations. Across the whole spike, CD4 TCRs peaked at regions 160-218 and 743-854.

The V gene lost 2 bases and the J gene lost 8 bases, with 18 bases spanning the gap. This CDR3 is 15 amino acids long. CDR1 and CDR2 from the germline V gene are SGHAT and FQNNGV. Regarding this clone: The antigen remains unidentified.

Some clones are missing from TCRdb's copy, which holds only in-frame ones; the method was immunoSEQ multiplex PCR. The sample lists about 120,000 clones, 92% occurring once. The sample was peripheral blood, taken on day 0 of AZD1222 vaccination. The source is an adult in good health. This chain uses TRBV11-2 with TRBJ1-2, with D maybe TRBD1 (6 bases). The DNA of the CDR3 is TGTGCCAGCAGCTTAACCGCAGGGGCCCCTTTGGGCTACACCTTC. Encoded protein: CASSLTAGAPLGYTF.